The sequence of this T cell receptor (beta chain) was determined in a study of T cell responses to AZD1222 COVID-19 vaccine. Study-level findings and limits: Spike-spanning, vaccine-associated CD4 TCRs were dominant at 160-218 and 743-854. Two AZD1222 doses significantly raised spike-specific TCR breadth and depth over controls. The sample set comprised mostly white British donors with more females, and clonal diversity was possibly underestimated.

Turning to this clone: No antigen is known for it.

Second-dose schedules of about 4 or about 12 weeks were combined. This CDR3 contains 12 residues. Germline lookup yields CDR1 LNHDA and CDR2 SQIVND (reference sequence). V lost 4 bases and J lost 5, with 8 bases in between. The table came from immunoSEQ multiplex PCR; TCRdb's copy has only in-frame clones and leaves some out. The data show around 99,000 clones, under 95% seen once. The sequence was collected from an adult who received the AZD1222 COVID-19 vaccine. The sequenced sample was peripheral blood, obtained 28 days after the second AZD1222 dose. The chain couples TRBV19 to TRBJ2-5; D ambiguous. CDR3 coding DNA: TGTGCCAGTAGTAACAGAGAGGAGACCCAGTACTTC. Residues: CASSNREETQYF.